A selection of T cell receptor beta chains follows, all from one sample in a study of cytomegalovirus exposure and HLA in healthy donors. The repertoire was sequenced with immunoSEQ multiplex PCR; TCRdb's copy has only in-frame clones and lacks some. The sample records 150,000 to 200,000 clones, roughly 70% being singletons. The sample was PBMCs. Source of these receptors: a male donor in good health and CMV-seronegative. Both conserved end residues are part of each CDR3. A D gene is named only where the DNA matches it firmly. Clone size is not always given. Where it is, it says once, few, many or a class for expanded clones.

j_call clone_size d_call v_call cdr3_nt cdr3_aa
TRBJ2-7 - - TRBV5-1 TGCGCCAGCAGCTTGACGGGAGACGAGCAGTACTTC CASSLTGDEQYF
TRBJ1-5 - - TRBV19 TGTGCCAGTAGTCCCGCCCGGGGGCCCCAGCATTTT CASSPARGPQHF
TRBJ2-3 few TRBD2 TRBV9 TGTGCCAGCAGCGTGACTAGCGGGGGGGCGGGCACAGATACGCAGTATTTT CASSVTSGGAGTDTQYF
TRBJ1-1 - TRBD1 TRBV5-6 TGTGCCAGCAGCTTCACAACAGGGGTCAGGATTGAAGCTTTCTTT CASSFTTGVRIEAFF
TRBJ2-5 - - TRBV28 TGTGCCAGCAGGCGACAACTGTACCAAGAGACCCAGTACTTC CASRRQLYQETQYF
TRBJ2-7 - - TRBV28 TGTGCCAGCACCCAAATGAGGCCTGGCTCCTACGAGCAGTACTTC CASTQMRPGSYEQYF
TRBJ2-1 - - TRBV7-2 TGTGCCAGCAGCTTAGTATGGGAGGGGGGTCATGAGCAGTTCTTC CASSLVWEGGHEQFF
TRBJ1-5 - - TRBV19 TGTGCCAGTTCTATGATTTTGAATCAGCCCCAGCATTTT CASSMILNQPQHF
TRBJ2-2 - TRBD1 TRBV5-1 TGCGCCAGCAGATCAGCCGGGACAGGGGCCTCAATGACGAGCACCGGGGAGCTGTTTTTT CASRSAGTGASMTSTGELFF
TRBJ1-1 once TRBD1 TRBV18 TGTGCCAGCTCGGACGGGACAGTTAACACTGAAGCTTTCTTT CASSDGTVNTEAFF
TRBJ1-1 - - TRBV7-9 TGTTCCAGCAGCTACTCCCTCTTTGAAGCTTTCTTT CSSSYSLFEAFF
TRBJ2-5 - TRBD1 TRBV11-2 TGTGCCAGCAGCCCGACAGGGTATGAGACCCAGTACTTC CASSPTGYETQYF
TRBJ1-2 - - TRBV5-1 TGCGCCAGCAGCCGGACTCGGGAAAGCTACACCTTC CASSRTRESYTF
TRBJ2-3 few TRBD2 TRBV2 TGTGCCAGCAGTGGTCGAGCGGGAGTCACAGATACGCAGTATTTT CASSGRAGVTDTQYF
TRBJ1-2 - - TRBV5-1 TGCGCCAGCAGCTCCCGGGGTGCTGAGGGCTACACCTTC CASSSRGAEGYTF
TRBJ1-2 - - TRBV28 TGTGCCAGCGGGGAGGGTGGCTACACCTTC CASGEGGYTF
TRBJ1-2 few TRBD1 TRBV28 TGTGCCAGCAGTTTACCCGCGACAGGGGGCGGCGATGGCTACACCTTC CASSLPATGGGDGYTF
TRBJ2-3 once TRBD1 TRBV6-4 TGTGCCAGCAGCCGGACAGGATTTCGCACAGATACGCAGTATTTT CASSRTGFRTDTQYF
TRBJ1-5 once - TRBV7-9 TGTGCCAGCAGCTTAGGAGCGGGTTCCAATCAGCCCCAGCATTTT CASSLGAGSNQPQHF
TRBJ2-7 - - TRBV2 TGTGCCAGCTCCGGACTCATGAGCTCCTACGAGCAGTACTTC CASSGLMSSYEQYF
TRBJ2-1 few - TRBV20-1 TGCAGTGCTCCCTTCAATGAGCAGTTCTTC CSAPFNEQFF
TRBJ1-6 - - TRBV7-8 TGTGCCAGCAGCTCAGTCGACCGGAGAAGTTCACCCCTCCACTTT CASSSVDRRSSPLHF
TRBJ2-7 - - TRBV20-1 TGCAGTGCTAGTAACTCCTACGAGCAGTACTTC CSASNSYEQYF
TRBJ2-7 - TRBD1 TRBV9 TGTGCCAGCAGCTCAGGGGACAGCACCTACGAGCAGTACTTC CASSSGDSTYEQYF
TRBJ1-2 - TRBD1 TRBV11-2 TGTGCCAGCAGCTCGGACAGGATGGGCTATGGCTACACCTTC CASSSDRMGYGYTF
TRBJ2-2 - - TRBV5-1 TGCGCCAGCAGCTTGGCCGGGAGTCAGGAGCGGGAGCTGTTTTTT CASSLAGSQERELFF
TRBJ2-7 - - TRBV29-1 TGCAGCGTTCCCGTGTGGCAGGGCGCCTACGAGCAGTACTTC CSVPVWQGAYEQYF
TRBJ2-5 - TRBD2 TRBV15 TGTGCCACCAGCAGATCCCTGACTAGCGGGAGTGAGACCCAGTACTTC CATSRSLTSGSETQYF
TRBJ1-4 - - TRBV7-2 TGTGCCAGCAGCTTGGGGGGGTGGAGTGAAAAACTGTTTTTT CASSLGGWSEKLFF
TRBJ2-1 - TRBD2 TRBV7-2 TGTGCCAGCAGCTTAGCGCCAGCGGGAGGCAATGAGCAGTTCTTC CASSLAPAGGNEQFF
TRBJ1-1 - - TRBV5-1 TGCGCCAGCAGCTTGGGACATACTACAGGGAACACTGAAGCTTTCTTT CASSLGHTTGNTEAFF
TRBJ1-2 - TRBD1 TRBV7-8 TGTGCCAGCAGCGAACGAAACAGGGGGCGCTTTAGGGATGGCTACACCTTC CASSERNRGRFRDGYTF
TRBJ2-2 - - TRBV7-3 TGTGCCAGCAGCTTATCGTCCACCGGGGAGCTGTTTTTT CASSLSSTGELFF
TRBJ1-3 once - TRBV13 TGTGCCAGCAGCTTAGGACAGTACTTATCTGGAAACACCATATATTTT CASSLGQYLSGNTIYF
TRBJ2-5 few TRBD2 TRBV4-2 TGTGCCAGCAGCCAAGATTTTGGGGGGGTAGAGACCCAGTACTTC CASSQDFGGVETQYF
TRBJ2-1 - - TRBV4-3 TGCGCCAGCAGCCAAGATCTGGCGGGCGCTAGCTCCTACAATGAGCAGTTCTTC CASSQDLAGASSYNEQFF
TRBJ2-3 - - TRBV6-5 TGTGCCAGCAGTTACTCAGGGGACACGTTCACAGATACGCAGTATTTT CASSYSGDTFTDTQYF
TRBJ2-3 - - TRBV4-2 TGTGCCAGCAGCCAGGCGGGACTCCGCACAGATACGCAGTATTTT CASSQAGLRTDTQYF
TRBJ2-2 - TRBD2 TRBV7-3 TGTGCCAGCAGCTCGGGGGGGAACACCGGGGAGCTGTTTTTT CASSSGGNTGELFF
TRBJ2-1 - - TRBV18 TGTGCCAGCTCACCACCTAGCGGCGATGAGCAGTTCTTC CASSPPSGDEQFF
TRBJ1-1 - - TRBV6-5 TGTGCCAGCAGTCCCGGACACTGGAACACTGAAGCTTTCTTT CASSPGHWNTEAFF
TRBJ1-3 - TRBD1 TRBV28 TGTGCCAGCAGTTTACGGGACAGGGGGCGTGGAAACACCATATATTTT CASSLRDRGRGNTIYF
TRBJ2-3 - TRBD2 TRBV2 TGTGCCAGCAGTGAAGGGGGGGGGAGTAACACAGATACGCAGTATTTT CASSEGGGSNTDTQYF
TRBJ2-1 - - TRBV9 TGTGCCAGCAGCGTAGAGCCGAACTCCTACAATGAGCAGTTCTTC CASSVEPNSYNEQFF
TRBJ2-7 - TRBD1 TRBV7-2 TGTGCCAGCAGCCCGGACAGGGGTAGGGGCTACGAGCAGTACTTC CASSPDRGRGYEQYF
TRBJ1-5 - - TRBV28 TGTGCCAGCAGATTAGGCCGCAATCAGCCCCAGCATTTT CASRLGRNQPQHF
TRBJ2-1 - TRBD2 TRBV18 TGTGCCAGCCTCCCCCGACTAGCGGGGGATTACAATGAGCAGTTCTTC CASLPRLAGDYNEQFF
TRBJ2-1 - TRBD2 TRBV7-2 TGTGCCAGCAGCTCTACCGGACTAGCGGGGGGGCACAATGAGCAGTTCTTC CASSSTGLAGGHNEQFF
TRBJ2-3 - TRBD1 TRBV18 TGTGCCAGCTCACCAGAAGACAGGGCAACGCAGTATTTT CASSPEDRATQYF